The present T cell receptor beta chain was sequenced within a study of early T cells in non-severe SARS-CoV-2 infection. Study-level information: Sequencing was performed on bulk RNA from unsorted whole blood, leaving chains unpaired.

Individual cDNA molecules each received unique molecular identifiers attached to them. One entry per CDR3 protein results from TCRdb running MiXCR on the 5' RACE reads. The repertoire holds roughly 56,000 distinct CDR3 sequences, with about 16% as singletons. Per the germline V gene, CDR1 is SEHNR and CDR2 is FQNEAQ (reference sequence). The CDR3 has 15 residues. This clonotype has more than one count but fewer than ten. Its cognate antigen is unknown. Study-level results: The VDJdb matching leaned toward anti-spike CD8 responses and overlooked private and CD4 specificities.

This chain joins TRBV7-9 and TRBJ2-2, with D tentatively TRBD1 (5 bases). Sequenced here: whole blood, sampled at baseline. This clonotype was sampled from an adult who was a healthcare worker with PCR-confirmed SARS-CoV-2 infection or an uninfected control (not recorded which). The CDR3 spells CVLPDRQGGTGELFF. CDR3 bases: TGTGTCTTGCCTGATAGGCAGGGCGGCACCGGGGAGCTGTTTTTT.